The next 25 T cell receptor beta chains were all read from a single sample in a study of shared clonotypes between healthy human individuals. The table came from immunoSEQ multiplex PCR; TCRdb's copy has only in-frame clones and leaves some out. The sample shows about 820,000 clones, almost 95% of them seen only once. CD45RO-negative cells were positively selected for CCR7, leaving out terminally differentiated effector memory CD45RA+ cells. Material for sequencing was naive CD8+ T cells sorted from blood. These TCRs come from a young man in good health.

The chain has TRBV27 and TRBJ2-5, with a weak D call TRBD1 (7 bases). CDR1 is MNHEY, CDR2 SMNVEV, per germline (reference sequence). This CDR3 contains 14 residues. The germline V and J ends were trimmed by 6 bases and 2 bases, with 13 bases remaining between them. CDR3 loop: CASSPRGVQETQYF. CDR3 sequence (DNA): TGTGCCAGCAGCCCCAGGGGGGTACAAGAGACCCAGTACTTC.

The chain joins TRBV9 to TRBJ2-2; 9 nucleotides align to TRBD1. The ends lost 5 bases at V and 5 bases at J; junction bases unmatched: 13. Germline CDR1 reads SGDLS; CDR2 reads YYNGEE. There are 17 residues in the CDR3. The CDR3: CASSSSKRTGETGELFF. The CDR3 region has the DNA TGTGCCAGCAGTTCCTCAAAGAGGACAGGGGAGACCGGGGAGCTGTTTTTT.

This chain joins TRBV19 and TRBJ2-1; 8 nucleotides line up with TRBD2. V lost 6 bases and J lost 6; bases outside the gene matches: 13. Germline values: CDR1 LNHDA, CDR2 SQIVND (reference sequence). This CDR3 is 16 amino acids long. Here the CDR3 reads CASSTSFGRASNEQFF. The CDR3 DNA is TGTGCCAGTAGCACTTCGTTCGGGAGGGCCTCCAATGAGCAGTTCTTC.

The chain recombines TRBV4-3 with TRBJ2-1; perhaps TRBD2 as D (6 bases). This CDR3 comprises 15 residues. V lost 3 bases to trimming and J lost 0 bases, with 9 bases between them. From germline, CDR1 is LGHNA and CDR2 YSLEER. The CDR3 loop is CASSHDGSSYNEQFF. The CDR3 DNA reads TGCGCCAGCAGCCACGACGGGAGCTCCTACAATGAGCAGTTCTTC.

The sample holds one count of this clone. This chain links TRBV5-1 with TRBJ2-2; D is uncertain. Germline V gene sequence: CDR1 SGHRS, CDR2 YFSETQ. V shed 4 bases and J shed 5 bases, with 6 bases lying between them. This CDR3 is built from 12 residues. CDR3 DNA: TGCGCCAGCAGCGAAGGAACCGGGGAGCTGTTTTTT. Translating it yields CASSEGTGELFF.

Here the CDR3 reads CASSQETGTLYEQYF. CDR3 coding DNA: TGCGCCAGCAGCCAAGAAACAGGGACTCTCTACGAGCAGTACTTC. V usage is TRBV4-3 and J usage is TRBJ2-7, with D perhaps assigned TRBD1 or TRBD2 (6 bases each). Germline CDR1 is LGHNA and CDR2 is YSLEER. Trimming stripped 0 bases from V and 3 bases from J, with 12 bases between. This CDR3 spans 15 amino acids.

The sample holds a few counts of this clone. The chain has TRBV28 and TRBJ2-7; D may correspond to TRBD1 or TRBD2 (5 bases each). Germline V gene lookup returns CDR1 MDHEN and CDR2 SYDVKM. Trimming shortened V by 5 bases and J by 2 bases, and 19 bases separated the two germline ends. The CDR3 has 16 amino acids. Here the CDR3 DNA reads TGTGCCAGCAGTATCCTTACGGGAACGGGGCCCTACGAGCAGTACTTC. As protein: CASSILTGTGPYEQYF.

V usage is TRBV2 and J usage is TRBJ2-3, with D possibly called TRBD1 or TRBD2 (5 bases each). The CDR3 has 15 residues. V dropped 5 bases and J dropped 0 bases, with 12 bases sitting between them. Germline CDR1 and CDR2: SNHLY and FYNNEI. CDR3 in amino acids: CASSPGTSSTDTQYF. The CDR3 DNA is TGTGCCAGCAGTCCAGGGACCTCCAGCACAGATACGCAGTATTTT.

This rearrangement joins TRBV15 to TRBJ2-7; TRBD2 might be the D (6 bases). Germline lookup yields CDR1 LNHNV and CDR2 YYDKDF (reference sequence). V dropped 5 bases and J dropped 0 bases, with 11 bases sitting between them. This CDR3 has 14 residues. CDR3 sequence (DNA): TGTGCCACCAGCCGGGGACTGGGCTCCTACGAGCAGTACTTC. Translation: CATSRGLGSYEQYF.

The gene calls are TRBV7-7 and TRBJ2-3; 11 bases map to TRBD2. The CDR3 loop spans 21 amino acids. V dropped 0 bases and J dropped 0; count of bases not matched to a gene: 14. CDR1 is SSHAT and CDR2 is FNYEAQ in the germline V gene (reference sequence). CDR3 in amino acids: CASSLARLAGTIPNSTDTQYF. The CDR3 coding sequence is TGTGCCAGCAGCTTAGCTAGACTAGCGGGGACCATACCAAATAGCACAGATACGCAGTATTTT.

This clone was picked up a small number of times. Here the CDR3 reads CASSIVRAANEQYF. The CDR3, as DNA: TGTGCCAGTAGTATAGTCAGGGCGGCCAACGAGCAGTACTTC. The chain uses TRBV19 and TRBJ2-7; maybe TRBD1 (5 bases). The CDR3 loop spans 14 amino acids. The V and J ends lost 1 base and 5 bases respectively, with 12 bases between them. The V gene's germline CDR1 is LNHDA and CDR2 SQIVND (reference sequence).

The rearrangement links TRBV4-3 to TRBJ2-7; 9 bases map to TRBD2. The CDR3 contains 16 residues. V lost 0 bases to trimming and J lost 5 bases; unmatched junction nucleotides: 8. CDR1 is LGHNA, CDR2 YSLEER, per germline. CDR3 DNA sequence: TGCGCCAGCAGCCAAGATAGGGGACTAGCCGCCCACGAGCAGTACTTC. The encoded protein is CASSQDRGLAAHEQYF.

The rearrangement links TRBV5-4 to TRBJ2-7; TRBD2 aligns across 10 bases. The CDR3 consists of 14 residues. Germline V gene data show CDR1 as SGHNT and CDR2 as YYREEE (reference sequence). Germline trimming cut 3 bases from V and 6 bases from J; bases unmatched to any gene: 6. The CDR3 sequence is CASSSPGLALEQYF. The CDR3 nucleotides are TGTGCCAGCAGCTCGCCGGGACTAGCGCTCGAGCAGTACTTC.

Of note for this clone: Different DNA sequences within this sample yield the same CDR3. The chain joins TRBV5-5 to TRBJ2-1; D not certain. V shed 2 bases and J shed 7 bases, with 4 bases lying between them. CDR3 size: 11 residues. Looked up from germline, CDR1 is SGHKS and CDR2 is YYEKEE (reference sequence). CDR3 amino acids: CASSLGNEQFF. As DNA, the CDR3 is TGTGCCAGCAGCTTAGGTAATGAGCAGTTCTTC.

V and J are TRBV6-5 and TRBJ2-7; the D is unclear. Trimming removed 6 bases from V and 2 bases from J, with 14 bases in between. Germline CDR1 MNHEY, CDR2 SVGAGI. The length of the CDR3 is 14 residues. DNA for the CDR3: TGTGCCAGCAGCTTACGCAGTCGGGCCTACGAGCAGTACTTC. Protein sequence: CASSLRSRAYEQYF.

V and J are TRBV28 and TRBJ2-7; possibly TRBD1 for D (5 bases). The CDR3 runs 15 residues. The germline V gene has CDR1 MDHEN and CDR2 SYDVKM. V gave up 1 base and J gave up 6 bases, with 16 bases separating them. The CDR3 DNA reads TGTGCCAGCAGTTTATTAGGGGCCCCCAGCAGCGAGCAGTACTTC. As protein: CASSLLGAPSSEQYF.

V gene TRBV5-4 combines with J gene TRBJ2-7; 7 nucleotides agree with TRBD1. The germline V gene has CDR1 SGHNT and CDR2 YYREEE (reference sequence). The CDR3 is 16 residues long. V was clipped by 0 bases and J by 7 bases; unmatched bases: 13. CDR3 DNA sequence: TGTGCCAGCAGCTTGGACCCTGGACAGGCCTGGAGGGAGCAGTACTTC. It is translated as CASSLDPGQAWREQYF.

This sequence joins TRBV7-9 and TRBJ2-1; D call uncertain. Trimming cost V 1 base and J 2 bases, with 9 bases left between them. Germline V lookup: CDR1 SEHNR, CDR2 FQNEAQ (reference sequence). This CDR3 region has 15 residues. DNA for the CDR3: TGTGCCAGCAGCTTAGAGATTAGTCCCTACAATGAGCAGTTCTTC. It encodes CASSLEISPYNEQFF.

The V call is TRBV27, the J call TRBJ1-2; D is perhaps TRBD1 (5 bases). Trimming removed 4 bases from V and 4 bases from J, with 16 bases in between. This CDR3 spans 15 amino acids. The germline V gene encodes CDR1 MNHEY and CDR2 SMNVEV (reference sequence). This CDR3 is CASSWGPSGSYGYTF. CDR3 in DNA: TGTGCCAGCAGTTGGGGCCCGTCGGGTTCCTATGGCTACACCTTC.

This chain links TRBV2 with TRBJ2-1; D gene ambiguous. Per germline, CDR1 SNHLY and CDR2 FYNNEI. This CDR3 region has 12 residues. With 7 bases removed from V and 7 bases from J, the gap between germline ends came to 11 bases. The DNA for the CDR3 is TGTGCCAGCACCTTCTCGGCAAATGAGCAGTTCTTC. It translates to CASTFSANEQFF.

As DNA, the CDR3 is TGTGCCAGCAGTTTCCCGAGCAATCAGCCCCAGCATTTT. Amino acids: CASSFPSNQPQHF. The V and J genes are TRBV28 and TRBJ1-5; no clear D gene. CDR3 length: 13 residues. V gave up 3 bases and J gave up 1 base, with 4 bases separating them. Looked up from germline, CDR1 is MDHEN and CDR2 is SYDVKM.

The V call is TRBV7-9, the J call TRBJ2-1; D possibly corresponds to TRBD2 (6 bases). This CDR3 has 17 residues. Trimming pared 2 bases from V and 2 bases from J, leaving 16 bases between. Germline-derived CDR1 and CDR2 are SEHNR and FQNEAQ (reference sequence). The CDR3 loop reads CASSLNLGTLAYNEQFF. Here the CDR3 DNA reads TGTGCCAGCAGCTTAAATTTAGGGACTCTGGCCTACAATGAGCAGTTCTTC.

This clone was counted once. The V call is TRBV29-1, the J call TRBJ2-7; 7 bases match TRBD1. The CDR3 length is 14 residues. Germline V gives CDR1 SQVTM, CDR2 ANQGSEA. V lost 6 bases, J lost 6 bases, and 14 bases stayed unmatched. In nucleotides, the CDR3 is TGCAGCGTCGACACCCTAACAGGGGCTGGCGAGCAGTACTTC. Its translation is CSVDTLTGAGEQYF.

This sequence joins TRBV29-1 and TRBJ2-3, with a tentative D call TRBD2 (6 bases). Trimming took 5 bases from V and 0 from J, leaving 15 bases between them. Germline V lookup: CDR1 SQVTM, CDR2 ANQGSEA. The CDR3 totals 15 residues. CDR3 loop: CSVPELATSTDTQYF. DNA for the CDR3: TGCAGCGTTCCGGAGCTAGCGACTAGCACAGATACGCAGTATTTT.

The chain joins TRBV4-1 to TRBJ1-4; 9 positions agree with TRBD1. The junction had 7 bases not matched to a gene; V was cut back by 4 bases and J by 4 bases. Per germline, CDR1 MGHRA and CDR2 YSYEKL. The CDR3 spans 16 residues. Here the CDR3 DNA reads TGCGCCAGCAGCCGTCCCGGGGGACAGGGTAATGAAAAACTGTTTTTT. Translation: CASSRPGGQGNEKLFF.